These 20 T cell receptor beta chains came from one sample sequenced in a study of blood T cell repertoires in COVID-19. Repertoires were generated with immunoSEQ multiplex PCR, while TCRdb's copy carries only in-frame clones and drops some. The sample holds hundreds of thousands of clones, approximately 89% seen once. Sequencing was performed on peripheral blood. The receptors here all came from a woman between 25 and 40 years old with COVID-19, enrolled during active disease.

The CDR3 sequence is CASSLFGAQYQPQHF. The CDR3 DNA follows: TGTGCCAGCAGCTTGTTCGGAGCTCAATATCAGCCCCAGCATTTT. This sequence joins TRBV5-6 and TRBJ1-5; no clear D. This CDR3 comprises 15 residues. Trimming shortened V by 1 base and J by 5 bases, and 13 bases separated the two germline ends. CDR1 SGHDT and CDR2 YYEEEE come from the germline V gene.

The chain links TRBV5-4 to TRBJ1-4; 9 bases map to TRBD1. Germline-derived CDR1 and CDR2 are SGHNT and YYREEE (reference sequence). Unmatched junction bases numbered 8, after V lost 1 base and J lost 4 bases. This CDR3 is 17 amino acids long. The CDR3 DNA reads TGTGCCAGCAGCTTGCGGGGACAGGGCGGCGTTAATGAAAAACTGTTTTTT. Encoded protein: CASSLRGQGGVNEKLFF.

This chain uses TRBV28 with TRBJ2-1; 10 bases fit TRBD1. After removal of 8 bases from V and 4 bases from J, the junction contained 5 bases not matched to a gene. This CDR3 comprises 14 residues. Germline lookup yields CDR1 MDHEN and CDR2 SYDVKM. CDR3 bases: TGTGCCAGCGAAGACAGGGGGCGATACAATGAGCAGTTCTTC. Its protein is CASEDRGRYNEQFF.

In regard to this clone: Germline is not matched at one junction end, which may reflect a read error. V usage is TRBV10-1 and J usage is TRBJ2-1; 8 positions match TRBD2. This CDR3 is 13 amino acids long. Germline loops: CDR1 WNHNN, CDR2 SYGVQD (reference sequence). The CDR3 nucleotides read TGCGCCAGCAGTGACAGGGCGGGGGGACGACTGATCTTC. It translates to CASSDRAGGRLIF.

DNA of the CDR3: TGTGCCAGCAGTACGACCTGGACAGGGACCTATGGCTACACCTTC. This sequence encodes CASSTTWTGTYGYTF. The chain joins TRBV25-1 to TRBJ1-2; 8 nucleotides align to TRBD1. With 5 bases clipped from V and 4 bases from J, the junction kept 9 bases outside the gene matches. CDR3 length equals 15 residues. Germline V gene sequence: CDR1 MGHDK, CDR2 SYGVNS.

The chain links TRBV4-2 to TRBJ2-1, with 7 positions matching TRBD2. This CDR3 has 17 residues. In germline, CDR1 is LGHNA, CDR2 YNFKEQ. J was trimmed by 7 bases and V by 0 bases; bases with no gene match: 12. CDR3 sequence reads: CASSQEGSRREMNEQFF. The DNA of the CDR3 is TGTGCCAGCAGCCAAGAGGGCTCGCGGCGGGAGATGAATGAGCAGTTCTTC.

The chain uses TRBV21-1 and TRBJ2-4; TRBD1 is the table's D call and was not checked against the DNA. TRBV21-1 is a known pseudogene. The CDR3 spans 17 residues. The CDR3 DNA sequence: TGTGCCAGCAGCCCCGGACAGATCCTCCTAGCCAAAAACATTCAGTACTTC. Protein: CASSPGQILLAKNIQYF.

V is TRBV6-2 or TRBV6-3 and J is TRBJ2-2; the match to TRBD2 covers 8 bases. Trimming removed 5 bases from V and 4 bases from J; junction bases left unmatched: 6. The CDR3 is made up of 15 amino acids. Germline V gives CDR1 MNHEY, CDR2 SVGEGT. In nucleotides, the CDR3 is TGTGCCAGCAGTCCGGGACTAGAGCCCACCGGGGAGCTGTTTTTT. The encoded protein is CASSPGLEPTGELFF.

V usage is TRBV7-9 and J usage is TRBJ1-1, with D possibly matching TRBD1 (5 bases). This CDR3 comprises 15 residues. The germline CDR1 and CDR2 sequences are SEHNR and FQNEAQ (reference sequence). Trimming removed 5 bases at V and 3 bases at J, with 16 bases between. The CDR3 bases are TGTGCCAGCAGCCCGCCGTGGGGGGAAGACACTGAAGCTTTCTTT. As protein: CASSPPWGEDTEAFF.

This sequence joins TRBV11-2 and TRBJ1-1; D remains ambiguous. V gave up 3 bases and J gave up 2 bases, with 10 bases separating them. The CDR3 is made up of 14 amino acids. In germline, CDR1 is SGHAT, CDR2 FQNNGV. The CDR3: CASSLRGENTEAFF. CDR3 DNA sequence: TGTGCCAGCAGCTTGCGGGGTGAAAACACTGAAGCTTTCTTT.

The V gene is TRBV1, the J gene TRBJ1-5; the table's TRBD1 call for D was not verified on the DNA. TRBV1 is termed a pseudogene. The CDR3 contains 17 residues. DNA of the CDR3: TGCACCAGCAGCCAAGGGCGTGGACAAACTAGCAATCAGCCCCAGCATTTT. It is translated as CTSSQGRGQTSNQPQHF.

The chain employs TRBV11-1 and TRBJ1-1, with TRBD1 matching 9 bases. V lost 5 bases, J lost 1 base, and 5 bases stayed unmatched. Germline CDR1 and CDR2: SGHAT and FQDESV (reference sequence). The CDR3 length is 15 residues. As DNA, the CDR3 is TGTGCCAGCAGCCGGGGACAGGGCCCGAACACTGAAGCTTTCTTT. As protein: CASSRGQGPNTEAFF.

This chain links TRBV27 with TRBJ2-3, with 10 positions matching TRBD1. Germline V CDR1 and CDR2: MNHEY, SMNVEV (reference sequence). The CDR3 consists of 17 residues. The V segment lost 6 bases and the J segment 0 bases; nucleotides outside the gene matches: 9. CDR3 DNA: TGTGCCAGCAGCCGAAAGGGGACAGGGGTTAGCACAGATACGCAGTATTTT. As protein: CASSRKGTGVSTDTQYF.

This chain links TRBV10-1 with TRBJ2-3, with D tentatively TRBD2 (5 bases). This CDR3 region has 14 residues. Trimming pared 2 bases from V and 6 bases from J, leaving 12 bases between. Germline-derived CDR1 and CDR2 are WNHNN and SYGVQD (reference sequence). CDR3 DNA: TGCGCCAGCAGTGAGGGAAAATCGGGGGATACGCAGTATTTT. It codes for CASSEGKSGDTQYF.

This rearrangement joins TRBV5-5 to TRBJ2-4, with a possible D match to TRBD2 (5 bases). Germline V gives CDR1 SGHKS, CDR2 YYEKEE (reference sequence). Trimming took 2 bases from V and 0 from J, leaving 12 bases between them. The CDR3 extends over 16 amino acids. The CDR3 is CASSLLRTGAKNIQYF. DNA of the CDR3: TGTGCCAGCAGCTTACTTCGGACTGGAGCCAAAAACATTCAGTACTTC.

The CDR3 loop is CASSFSGSRGGGELFF. CDR3 coding DNA: TGTGCCAGCAGTTTTAGCGGGAGTAGGGGAGGCGGGGAGCTGTTTTTT. The chain links TRBV28 to TRBJ2-2, with 9 bases fitting TRBD2. Germline loops: CDR1 MDHEN, CDR2 SYDVKM. V was pared by 3 bases and J by 7 bases, with 9 bases of the junction left unmatched. The CDR3 runs to 16 residues.

V is TRBV9 and J is TRBJ2-2, with D perhaps TRBD1 (6 bases). The germline V gene has CDR1 SGDLS and CDR2 YYNGEE. The V and J ends lost 7 bases and 6 bases respectively, with 16 bases between them. The CDR3 is made up of 14 amino acids. The CDR3 sequence: CASLAGAFPGELFF. CDR3 in DNA: TGTGCCAGCCTGGCAGGGGCTTTTCCCGGGGAGCTGTTTTTT.

The J gene is TRBJ1-2, the V gene TRBV6-5, with 9 nucleotides matching TRBD1. Per the germline V gene, CDR1 is MNHEY and CDR2 is SVGAGI. J gave up 4 bases and V 0 bases, and 3 bases lay outside the gene matches. The CDR3 sequence is 15 residues long. CDR3 DNA sequence: TGTGCCAGCAGTTACTCCCCACAGGGGGCCTATGGCTACACCTTC. Amino acid sequence: CASSYSPQGAYGYTF.

This clone was counted between two and nine times. The chain couples TRBV7-2 to TRBJ2-2; TRBD2 agrees at 8 bases. J gave up 1 base and V 4 bases, and 8 bases lay outside the gene matches. The germline V gene has CDR1 SGHTA and CDR2 FQGNSA. The CDR3 length is 17 residues. CDR3 amino acids: CASSSAAGGGNTGELFF. As DNA, the CDR3 is TGTGCCAGCAGCTCCGCCGCGGGGGGTGGGAACACCGGGGAGCTGTTTTTT. The whole variable domain, filled in from reference TRBV7-2 and TRBJ2-2, reads GAGVSQSPSNKVTEKGKDVELRCDPISGHTALYWYRQSLGQGLEFLIYFQGNSAPDKSGLPSDRFSAERTGGSVSTLTIQRTQQEDSAVYLCASSSAAGGGNTGELFFGEGSRLTVL.

This clone was recorded once. The chain recombines TRBV6-4 with TRBJ2-1, with unresolved D. The CDR3 length is 14 residues. Per the germline V gene, CDR1 is MRHNA and CDR2 is SNTAGT. Trimming removed 8 bases at V and 9 bases at J, with 20 bases between. This CDR3 reads CASARLPLVGEQFF. DNA for the CDR3: TGTGCCAGCGCCCGGCTTCCTCTAGTGGGTGAGCAGTTCTTC.